Described below is a single TCR beta chain sequence and its context. The data stem from a study of blood T cell repertoires in COVID-19. Study processing details: Amplification with reference gene primers provided the estimates of nucleated cell counts. Using immunoSEQ multiplex PCR, the repertoire was profiled, and TCRdb retains in-frame clones only, with some absent. V, J and clone size derive from that table, while D and trimming were established from the DNA sequence. Here the sample spans 100,000 to 120,000 clones, approximately 70% being singletons. The CDR3 covers 18 residues. Losses at the gene ends were 4 bases for V and 4 bases for J; bases not matched to a gene: 16. Germline V gene sequence: CDR1 MNHNS, CDR2 SASEGT.

Sample: peripheral blood. The source is a woman aged 55-69 years with acute or convalescent COVID-19. The genes are TRBV6-1 and TRBJ1-1; 9 bases are a match to TRBD1. CDR3 coding DNA: TGTGCCAGCAGTGTCCGGGACAGGGTAGTGGGGAAAGGCACTGAAGCTTTCTTT. Amino acids: CASSVRDRVVGKGTEAFF.